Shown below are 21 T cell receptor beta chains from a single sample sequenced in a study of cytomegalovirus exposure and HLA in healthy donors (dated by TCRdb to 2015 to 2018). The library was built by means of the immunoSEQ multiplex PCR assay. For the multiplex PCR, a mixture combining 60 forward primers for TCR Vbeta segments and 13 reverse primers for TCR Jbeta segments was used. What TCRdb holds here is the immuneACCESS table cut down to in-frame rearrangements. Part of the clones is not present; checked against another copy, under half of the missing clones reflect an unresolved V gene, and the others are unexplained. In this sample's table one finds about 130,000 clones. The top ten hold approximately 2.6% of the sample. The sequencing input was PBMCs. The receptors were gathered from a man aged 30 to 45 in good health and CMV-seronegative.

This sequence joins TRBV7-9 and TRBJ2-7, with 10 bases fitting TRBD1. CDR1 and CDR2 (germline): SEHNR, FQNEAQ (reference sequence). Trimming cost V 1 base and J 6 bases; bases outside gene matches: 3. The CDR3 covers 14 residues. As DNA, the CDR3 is TGTGCCAGCAGCTTAGGGGACAGGGGCTCCGAGCAGTACTTC. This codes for CASSLGDRGSEQYF. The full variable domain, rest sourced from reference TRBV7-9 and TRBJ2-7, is DTGVSQNPRHKITKRGQNVTFRCDPISEHNRLYWYRQTLGQGPEFLTYFQNEAQLEKSRLLSDRFSAERPKGSFSTLEIQRTEQGDSAMYLCASSLGDRGSEQYFGPGTRLTVT.

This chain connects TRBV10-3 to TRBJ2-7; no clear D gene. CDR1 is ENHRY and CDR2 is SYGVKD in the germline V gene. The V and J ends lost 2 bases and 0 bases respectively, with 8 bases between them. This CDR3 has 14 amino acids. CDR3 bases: TGTGCCATCAGTGAGCCTCCTAGCTCCTACGAGCAGTACTTC. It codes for CAISEPPSSYEQYF.

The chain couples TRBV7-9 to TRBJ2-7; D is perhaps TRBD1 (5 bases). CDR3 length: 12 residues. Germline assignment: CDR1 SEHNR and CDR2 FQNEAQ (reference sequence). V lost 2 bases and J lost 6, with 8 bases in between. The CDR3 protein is CASSLNRPEQYF. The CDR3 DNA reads TGTGCCAGCAGCTTAAACAGGCCCGAGCAGTACTTC.

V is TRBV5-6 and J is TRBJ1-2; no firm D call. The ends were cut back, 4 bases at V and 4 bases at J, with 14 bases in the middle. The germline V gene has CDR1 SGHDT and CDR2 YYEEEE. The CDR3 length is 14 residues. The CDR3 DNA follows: TGTGCCAGCAGCCCATCCGGACTTATCTATGGCTACACCTTC. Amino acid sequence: CASSPSGLIYGYTF.

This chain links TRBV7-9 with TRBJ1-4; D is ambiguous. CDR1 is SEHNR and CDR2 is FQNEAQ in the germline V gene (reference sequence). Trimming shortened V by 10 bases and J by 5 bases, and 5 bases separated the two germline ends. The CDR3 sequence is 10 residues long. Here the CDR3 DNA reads TGTGCCACCTTCAATGAAAAACTGTTTTTT. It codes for CATFNEKLFF.

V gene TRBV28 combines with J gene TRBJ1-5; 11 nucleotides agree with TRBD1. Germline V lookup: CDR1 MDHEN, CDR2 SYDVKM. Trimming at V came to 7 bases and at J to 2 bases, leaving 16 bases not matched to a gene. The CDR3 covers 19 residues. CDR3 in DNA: TGTGCCAGCAAAAAGGACAGGGGGCAAGTGGCGTTCGGCAATCAGCCCCAGCATTTT. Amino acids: CASKKDRGQVAFGNQPQHF.

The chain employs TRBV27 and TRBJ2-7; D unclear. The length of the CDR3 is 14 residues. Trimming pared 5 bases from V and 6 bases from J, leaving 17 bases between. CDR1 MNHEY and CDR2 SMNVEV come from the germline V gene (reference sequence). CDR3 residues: CASSRVRLEAEQYF. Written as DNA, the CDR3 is TGTGCCAGCAGTCGCGTGAGGCTTGAGGCCGAGCAGTACTTC.

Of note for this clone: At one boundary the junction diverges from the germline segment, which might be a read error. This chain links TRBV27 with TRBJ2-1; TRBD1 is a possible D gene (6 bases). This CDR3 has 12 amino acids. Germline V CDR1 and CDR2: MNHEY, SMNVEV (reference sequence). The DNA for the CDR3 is TGTGCCAGCAGTTTACAACAGGGATCAAGAGTCTTC. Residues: CASSLQQGSRVF.

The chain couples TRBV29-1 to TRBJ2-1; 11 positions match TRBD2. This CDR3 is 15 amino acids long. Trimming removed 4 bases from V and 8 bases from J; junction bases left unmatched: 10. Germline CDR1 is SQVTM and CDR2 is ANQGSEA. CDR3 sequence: CSVATSGSILDEQFF. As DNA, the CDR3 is TGCAGCGTTGCCACTAGCGGGAGTATTTTGGATGAGCAGTTCTTC.

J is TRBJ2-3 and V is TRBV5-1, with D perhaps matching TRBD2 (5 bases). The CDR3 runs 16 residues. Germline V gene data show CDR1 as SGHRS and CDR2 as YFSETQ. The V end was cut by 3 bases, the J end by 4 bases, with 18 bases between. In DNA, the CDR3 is TGCGCCAGCAGCTCGGACTGGAATTCGGTCCCAGATACGCAGTATTTT. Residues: CASSSDWNSVPDTQYF.

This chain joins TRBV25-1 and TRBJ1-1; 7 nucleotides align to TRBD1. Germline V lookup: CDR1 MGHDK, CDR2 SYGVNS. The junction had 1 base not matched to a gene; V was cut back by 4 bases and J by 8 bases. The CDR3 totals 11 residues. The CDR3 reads CASSGDSEAFF. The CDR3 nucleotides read TGTGCCAGCAGTGGGGACAGCGAAGCTTTCTTT. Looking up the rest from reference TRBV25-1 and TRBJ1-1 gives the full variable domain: EADIYQTPRYLVIGTGKKITLECSQTMGHDKMYWYQQDPGMELHLIHYSYGVNSTEKGDLSSESTVSRIRTEHFPLTLESARPSHTSQYLCASSGDSEAFFGQGTRLTVV.

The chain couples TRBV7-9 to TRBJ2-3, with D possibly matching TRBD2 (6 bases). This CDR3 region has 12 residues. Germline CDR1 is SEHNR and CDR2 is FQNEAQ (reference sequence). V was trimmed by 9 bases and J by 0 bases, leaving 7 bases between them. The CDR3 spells CASGTSTDTQYF. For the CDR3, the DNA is TGTGCCAGTGGGACTAGCACAGATACGCAGTATTTT.

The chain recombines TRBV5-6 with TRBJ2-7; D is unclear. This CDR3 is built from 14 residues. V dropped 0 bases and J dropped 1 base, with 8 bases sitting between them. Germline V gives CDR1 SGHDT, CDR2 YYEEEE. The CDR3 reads CASSLGAPSYEQYF. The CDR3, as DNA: TGTGCCAGCAGCTTGGGGGCCCCTTCCTACGAGCAGTACTTC.

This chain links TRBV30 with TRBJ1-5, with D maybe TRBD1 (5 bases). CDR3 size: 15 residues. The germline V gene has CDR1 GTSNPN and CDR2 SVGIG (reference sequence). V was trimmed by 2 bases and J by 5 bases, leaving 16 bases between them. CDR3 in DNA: TGTGCCTGGAGTCTTCTCGGGGACTTAGATCAGCCCCAGCATTTT. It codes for CAWSLLGDLDQPQHF.

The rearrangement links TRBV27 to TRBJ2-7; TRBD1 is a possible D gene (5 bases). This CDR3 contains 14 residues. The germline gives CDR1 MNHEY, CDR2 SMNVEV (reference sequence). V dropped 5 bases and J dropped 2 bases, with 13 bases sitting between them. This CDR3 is CASSPLGRPYEQYF. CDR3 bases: TGTGCCAGCAGTCCCTTGGGGCGGCCCTACGAGCAGTACTTC.

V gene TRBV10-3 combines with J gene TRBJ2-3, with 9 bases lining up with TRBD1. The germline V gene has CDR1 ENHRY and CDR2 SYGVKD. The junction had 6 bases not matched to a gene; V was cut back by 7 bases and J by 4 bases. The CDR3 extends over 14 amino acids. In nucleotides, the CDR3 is TGTGCCATCAAACAACGGACAGGGGCAGATACGCAGTATTTT. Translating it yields CAIKQRTGADTQYF.

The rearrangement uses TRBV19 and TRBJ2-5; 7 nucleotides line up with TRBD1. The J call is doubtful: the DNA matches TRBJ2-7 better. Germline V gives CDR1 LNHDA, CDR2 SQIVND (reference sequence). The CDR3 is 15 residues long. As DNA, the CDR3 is TGTGCCAGTAGTAATTCCGGGACAGAGGACTACGAGCAGTACTTC. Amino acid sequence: CASSNSGTEDYEQYF.

In nucleotides, the CDR3 is TGTGCCAGCAACCGACTAGCGGGTGGGTTCTACGAGCAGTACTTC. Its protein is CASNRLAGGFYEQYF. This rearrangement joins TRBV27 to TRBJ2-7, with TRBD2 matching 10 bases. This CDR3 has 15 residues. CDR1 is MNHEY, CDR2 SMNVEV, per germline (reference sequence). Germline trimming cut 7 bases from V and 3 bases from J; bases unmatched to any gene: 9.

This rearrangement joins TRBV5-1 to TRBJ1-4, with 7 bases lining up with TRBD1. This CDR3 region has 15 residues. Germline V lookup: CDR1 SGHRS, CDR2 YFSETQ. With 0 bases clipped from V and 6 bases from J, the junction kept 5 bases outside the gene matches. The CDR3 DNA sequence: TGCGCCAGCAGCTTGGTCACAGGGGCGGATGAAAAACTGTTTTTT. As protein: CASSLVTGADEKLFF.

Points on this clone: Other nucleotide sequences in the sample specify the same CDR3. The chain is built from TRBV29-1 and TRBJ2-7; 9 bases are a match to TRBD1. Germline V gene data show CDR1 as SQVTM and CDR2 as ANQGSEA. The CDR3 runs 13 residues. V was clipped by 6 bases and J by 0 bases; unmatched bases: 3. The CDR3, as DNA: TGCAGCGTCCGGGACAGGGACTCCTACGAGCAGTACTTC. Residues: CSVRDRDSYEQYF.

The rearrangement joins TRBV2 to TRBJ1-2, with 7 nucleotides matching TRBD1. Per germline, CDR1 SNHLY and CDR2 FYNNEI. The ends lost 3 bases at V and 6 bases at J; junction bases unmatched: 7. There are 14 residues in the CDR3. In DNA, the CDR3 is TGTGCCAGCAGTGAGAACCGCGGACAGGATGGCTACACCTTC. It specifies CASSENRGQDGYTF.